A single sample gave rise to the 19 T cell receptor beta chains below, sequenced in a study of blood T cell repertoires in COVID-19. Some clones are missing from TCRdb's copy, which holds only in-frame ones; the method was immunoSEQ multiplex PCR. The data contain about 160,000 clones, 65% to 85% of them singletons. The sample comprised peripheral blood. These receptors came from a woman aged 80 or over with acute or convalescent COVID-19.

The CDR3 is CASRRGLAVSSTDTQYF. The DNA for the CDR3 is TGCGCCAGCAGGCGTGGACTAGCGGTCTCTAGCACAGATACGCAGTATTTT. The chain joins TRBV5-1 to TRBJ2-3, with 10 bases that match TRBD2. The CDR3 runs to 17 residues. Germline V gives CDR1 SGHRS, CDR2 YFSETQ. The ends lost 5 bases at V and 0 bases at J; junction bases unmatched: 9. The full variable domain, in which reference TRBV5-1 and TRBJ2-3 provide the parts outside the CDR3, is KAGVTQTPRYLIKTRGQQVTLSCSPISGHRSVSWYQQTPGQGLQFLFEYFSETQRNKGNFPGRFSGRQFSNSRSEMNVSTLELGDSALYLCASRRGLAVSSTDTQYFGPGTRLTVL.

This clone was counted between two and nine times. The chain combines TRBV5-6 with TRBJ2-1; D is undetermined. V lost 1 base and J 3 bases, leaving 5 bases between the germline ends. The CDR3 extends over 13 amino acids. Germline CDR1 reads SGHDT; CDR2 reads YYEEEE. In DNA form, the CDR3 reads TGTGCCAGCAGCTTGACAGTCTACAATGAGCAGTTCTTC. Translated, it gives CASSLTVYNEQFF.

The chain has TRBV5-6 and TRBJ2-1; 9 bases map to TRBD1. Germline V lookup: CDR1 SGHDT, CDR2 YYEEEE. V lost 3 bases to trimming and J lost 7 bases; unmatched junction nucleotides: 11. The CDR3 is 16 amino acids. CDR3 DNA sequence: TGTGCCAGCAGCTCCCTTCCGGGACAGGGTGATAATGAGCAGTTCTTC. Translated: CASSSLPGQGDNEQFF.

The chain has TRBV25-1 and TRBJ1-3, with 10 positions matching TRBD1. The CDR3 runs to 15 residues. V shed 5 bases, J shed 2 bases, and the junction held 3 bases outside the gene matches. The V gene's germline CDR1 is MGHDK and CDR2 SYGVNS. CDR3 nucleotides: TGTGCCAGCAGTCGACAGGGGGCCACTGGAAACACCATATATTTT. Translating it yields CASSRQGATGNTIYF.

This rearrangement joins TRBV28 to TRBJ2-3, with 11 bases fitting TRBD2. J was trimmed by 8 bases and V by 4 bases; bases with no gene match: 8. The CDR3 covers 15 residues. Germline CDR1 is MDHEN and CDR2 is SYDVKM. The CDR3 reads CASSSDAGTSGTQYF. CDR3 nucleotides: TGTGCCAGCAGTTCAGACGCCGGGACTAGCGGTACGCAGTATTTT.

V gene TRBV7-2 combines with J gene TRBJ2-7; D not certain. In germline, CDR1 is SGHTA, CDR2 FQGNSA. Trimming took 2 bases from V and 3 from J, leaving 11 bases between them. This CDR3 comprises 14 residues. The DNA of the CDR3 is TGTGCCAGCAGCTTATTAATTACTGGCTACGAGCAGTACTTC. This gives the protein CASSLLITGYEQYF.

The chain has TRBV7-9 and TRBJ2-1, with TRBD1 matching over 8 bases. Germline V CDR1 and CDR2: SEHNR, FQNEAQ (reference sequence). The ends lost 1 base at V and 6 bases at J; junction bases unmatched: 5. The CDR3 length is 15 residues. For the CDR3, the DNA is TGTGCCAGCAGCTTAGTCGCTGACAGGGGCAATGAGCAGTTCTTC. Amino acid sequence: CASSLVADRGNEQFF. Supplemented by reference TRBV7-9 and TRBJ2-1, the full variable domain reads DTGVSQNPRHKITKRGQNVTFRCDPISEHNRLYWYRQTLGQGPEFLTYFQNEAQLEKSRLLSDRFSAERPKGSFSTLEIQRTEQGDSAMYLCASSLVADRGNEQFFGPGTRLTVL.

CDR3 bases: TGTGCCAGCAGACGGGGTCTTTCGGAGACCCAGTACTTC. It codes for CASRRGLSETQYF. The rearrangement links TRBV7-2 to TRBJ2-5; D perhaps matches TRBD2 (5 bases). V lost 6 bases and J 5 bases, leaving 13 bases between the germline ends. Germline loops: CDR1 SGHTA, CDR2 FQGNSA. This CDR3 region has 13 residues.

CDR3 sequence: CASSGAGGRYNEQFF. The CDR3 DNA reads as TGTGCCAGCAGCGGAGCGGGGGGGCGGTACAATGAGCAGTTCTTC. V gene TRBV9 combines with J gene TRBJ2-1, with TRBD2 matching 10 bases. The CDR3 length is 15 residues. J lost 4 bases, V lost 3 bases, and 4 bases had no gene match. Germline V gene data show CDR1 as SGDLS and CDR2 as YYNGEE.

The chain uses TRBV6-5 and TRBJ1-1, with D uncertain. Germline CDR1 is MNHEY and CDR2 is SVGAGI. V gave up 8 bases and J gave up 4 bases, with 14 bases separating them. This CDR3 comprises 13 residues. CDR3 sequence: CASFRGRGTEAFF. CDR3 DNA: TGTGCCAGCTTTCGGGGTCGCGGCACTGAAGCTTTCTTT.

Here the CDR3 DNA reads TGTGCCAGCAGCTTAGGAGGGTCTACGACTAATGAAAAACTGTTTTTT. Translation: CASSLGGSTTNEKLFF. The chain has TRBV7-8 and TRBJ1-4, with D hard to call. This CDR3 has 16 amino acids. V lost 1 base and J 2 bases, leaving 11 bases between the germline ends. The germline V gene has CDR1 SGHVS and CDR2 FQNEAQ.

A remark on this clone: The sample contains more than one DNA sequence encoding this CDR3. The chain couples TRBV20-1 to TRBJ1-1; no clear D. The germline gives CDR1 DFQATT, CDR2 SNEGSKA (reference sequence). This CDR3 is built from 11 residues. V lost 3 bases, J lost 4 bases, and 6 bases lay in between. CDR3 region: CSARGSTEAFF. DNA of the CDR3: TGCAGTGCTAGGGGCAGCACTGAAGCTTTCTTT.

The genes are TRBV18 and TRBJ1-1; TRBD1 matches at 7 bases. CDR1 and CDR2 (germline): KGHSH, LQKENI. The CDR3 contains 15 residues. V dropped 3 bases and J dropped 3; count of bases not matched to a gene: 7. The CDR3 DNA is TGTGCCAGCTCACCCCGACAGGGTGGAGACACTGAAGCTTTCTTT. Amino acid sequence: CASSPRQGGDTEAFF.

This chain joins TRBV20-1 and TRBJ2-5; 14 nucleotides agree with TRBD2. The V and J ends lost 3 bases and 5 bases, in that order; junction bases with no gene match: 8. Germline V CDR1 and CDR2: DFQATT, SNEGSKA (reference sequence). The CDR3 runs to 16 residues. The CDR3 loop is CSASRGTSGSGETQYF. CDR3 nucleotides: TGCAGTGCTAGTAGGGGGACTAGCGGGAGTGGGGAGACCCAGTACTTC.

The genes are TRBV15 and TRBJ1-1; a weak D match, TRBD1 (6 bases). CDR3 length: 15 amino acids. V shed 8 bases and J shed 0 bases, with 16 bases lying between them. Germline-derived CDR1 and CDR2 are LNHNV and YYDKDF (reference sequence). CDR3 amino acids: CATVGVGGLNTEAFF. The CDR3 DNA follows: TGTGCCACCGTTGGGGTCGGGGGGCTGAACACTGAAGCTTTCTTT.

The rearrangement links TRBV12-5 to TRBJ2-2; 11 positions agree with TRBD2. This CDR3 contains 17 residues. V dropped 2 bases and J dropped 6; count of bases not matched to a gene: 8. The germline V gene has CDR1 LGHNT and CDR2 FRNRAP. As DNA, the CDR3 is TGTGCTAGTGGTTTGTACCTAGCGGGGGGACCCGCCGGGGAGCTGTTTTTT. This sequence encodes CASGLYLAGGPAGELFF.

J is TRBJ2-7 and V is TRBV20-1; perhaps TRBD1 as D (5 bases). The CDR3 has 11 amino acids. From germline, CDR1 is DFQATT and CDR2 SNEGSKA (reference sequence). Deletions cut 3 bases from V and 6 bases from J, with 9 bases between. In DNA form, the CDR3 reads TGCAGTGCTAGCGGTAGGGGCGAGCAGTACTTC. Amino acids: CSASGRGEQYF.

This chain connects TRBV11-2 to TRBJ1-6, with 7 bases fitting TRBD1. CDR1 is SGHAT, CDR2 FQNNGV, per germline. The CDR3 contains 16 residues. The J segment lost 4 bases and the V segment lost 4 bases, leaving 7 bases of the junction unmatched. In nucleotides, the CDR3 is TGTGCCAGCAGCTCGTTCCCGGGACAGTATAATTCACCCCTCCACTTT. Encoded protein: CASSSFPGQYNSPLHF.

The V gene is TRBV4-1, the J gene TRBJ2-3; 7 bases map to TRBD1. This CDR3 contains 15 residues. Germline CDR1 is MGHRA and CDR2 is YSYEKL. J gave up 1 base and V 1 base, and 2 bases lay outside the gene matches. The CDR3 sequence: CASSQGTGGTDTQYF. CDR3 nucleotide sequence: TGCGCCAGCAGCCAAGGTACAGGGGGCACAGATACGCAGTATTTT.